This TCR beta chain was identified in a study of CD8+CD57+ T cells in acquired aplastic anemia. Findings and limits, study-wide: Overlap between patients and controls comprised some 31 CD8+ CDR3 sequences.

Genomic DNA was employed as the template in profiling TCR beta VDJ and CDR3. TCRdb analysed the reads with MiXCR anew, one entry per CDR3 protein. The table lists about 170,000 distinct CDR3 sequences, approximately 43% of them singletons. The CDR3 is made up of 16 amino acids. V was cut by 0 bases and J by 5 bases, with 14 bases left in between. The germline CDR1 and CDR2 sequences are KGHSH and LQKENI. This clonotype was recorded a few times. Its antigen is currently unknown. Sequenced sample: sorted CD4+, CD8+, or CD8+CD57+ T cells (not recorded which) from PBMCs. The chain uses TRBV18 and TRBJ2-1; D may be TRBD2 (7 bases). The receptor was derived from a human donor in good health. CDR3 loop: CASSPPGGGQDNEQFF. The DNA for the CDR3 is TGTGCCAGCTCACCACCGGGCGGGGGCCAAGACAATGAGCAGTTCTTC. Supplemented by reference TRBV18 and TRBJ2-1, the full variable domain reads NAGVMQNPRHLVRRRGQEARLRCSPMKGHSHVYWYRQLPEEGLKFMVYLQKENIIDESGMPKERFSAEFPKEGPSILRIQQVVRGDSAAYFCASSPPGGGQDNEQFFGPGTRLTVL.